One sample yielded the 18 T cell receptor beta chains listed below, sequenced in a study of blood T cell repertoires in COVID-19. Libraries were prepared by immunoSEQ multiplex PCR; TCRdb keeps only in-frame clonotypes and omits some of them. The table includes over 120,000 clones, nearly 90% detected once. Sequencing used peripheral blood. Receptor source: an older man with acute or convalescent COVID-19.

The chain links TRBV2 to TRBJ1-6; D may be TRBD1 (6 bases). The germline V gene has CDR1 SNHLY and CDR2 FYNNEI. This CDR3 has 15 residues. Between the trimmed V and J ends, which lost 6 bases and 7 bases, there was a span of 16 bases. CDR3 nucleotide sequence: TGTGCCAGCAGGTTACAGGGTTTGACGAATTCACCCCTCCACTTT. This codes for CASRLQGLTNSPLHF.

This clone was observed a single time. The V call is TRBV11-2, the J call TRBJ1-2; 9 bases map to TRBD1. V dropped 3 bases and J dropped 3; count of bases not matched to a gene: 5. CDR1 and CDR2 (germline): SGHAT, FQNNGV. The CDR3 is 15 residues long. DNA of the CDR3: TGTGCCAGCAGCTTGTTTACAGGGGGCTACTATGGCTACACCTTC. Translating it yields CASSLFTGGYYGYTF.

The chain combines TRBV18 with TRBJ2-3; no definite D call. The V gene lost 6 bases and the J gene lost 6 bases, with 7 bases spanning the gap. From germline, CDR1 is KGHSH and CDR2 LQKENI. CDR3 length: 11 amino acids. The DNA of the CDR3 is TGTGCCAGCTCGTCCGTCGATACGCAGTATTTT. Its protein is CASSSVDTQYF.

V gene TRBV19 combines with J gene TRBJ1-2, with a possible D match to TRBD1 (5 bases). V was trimmed by 7 bases and J by 6 bases, leaving 18 bases between them. CDR1 and CDR2 from the germline V gene are LNHDA and SQIVND (reference sequence). The CDR3 runs to 14 residues. CDR3: CASTVGGDHHGYTF. CDR3 in DNA: TGTGCCAGTACCGTGGGCGGGGACCATCATGGCTACACCTTC.

The V gene is TRBV10-1, the J gene TRBJ2-7, with D tentatively TRBD1 (5 bases). Trimming shortened V by 3 bases and J by 2 bases, and 14 bases separated the two germline ends. Germline values: CDR1 WNHNN, CDR2 SYGVQD (reference sequence). This CDR3 is built from 15 residues. The CDR3 sequence: CASSEGQGPTYEQYF. The DNA of the CDR3 is TGCGCCAGCAGTGAAGGACAAGGCCCTACCTACGAGCAGTACTTC.

The chain employs TRBV21-1 and TRBJ1-5; the table assigns TRBD1, which was not confirmed against the DNA. TRBV21-1 is assigned pseudogene status. This CDR3 has 15 amino acids. Here the CDR3 DNA reads TGTGCCAGCAGCAAAGTAGAGACAATGTTTGAGCCCCAGCATTTT. Its protein product is CASSKVETMFEPQHF.

The V and J genes are TRBV7-9 and TRBJ1-6; D possibly corresponds to TRBD1 (6 bases). With 3 bases removed from V and 11 bases from J, the gap between germline ends came to 11 bases. In germline, CDR1 is SEHNR, CDR2 FQNEAQ (reference sequence). This CDR3 is 13 amino acids long. DNA for the CDR3: TGTGCCAGCAGCTTCCGGGACAACACACCCCTCCACTTT. It codes for CASSFRDNTPLHF.

The rearrangement links TRBV5-6 to TRBJ2-3, with a tentative D call TRBD2 (6 bases). The CDR3 is made up of 16 amino acids. V lost 2 bases and J 1 base, leaving 14 bases between the germline ends. Germline V gene data show CDR1 as SGHDT and CDR2 as YYEEEE. CDR3: CASSFALGGGTDTQYF. DNA for the CDR3: TGTGCCAGCAGCTTTGCGCTGGGCGGGGGCACAGATACGCAGTATTTT.

This clone showed up just once. Within the sample, other DNA sequences also encode this same CDR3. The chain couples TRBV18 to TRBJ2-7; D is undetermined. Germline lookup yields CDR1 KGHSH and CDR2 LQKENI. V was clipped by 1 base and J by 1 base, with 2 bases between them. CDR3 length: 12 residues. The chain's CDR3 is CASSPLSYEQYF. The DNA of the CDR3 is TGTGCCAGCTCACCACTATCCTACGAGCAGTACTTC.

In this sample, this clone turned up once. CDR3 region: CASSLVWTDSNQPQHF. CDR3 in DNA: TGTGCCAGCAGCTTAGTATGGACAGACTCCAATCAGCCCCAGCATTTT. The V and J genes are TRBV7-6 and TRBJ1-5; D might be TRBD1 (6 bases). CDR3 length: 16 amino acids. V dropped 1 base and J dropped 3 bases, with 13 bases sitting between them. CDR1 is SGHVS, CDR2 FNYEAQ, per germline. The full variable domain, rest sourced from reference TRBV7-6 and TRBJ1-5, is GAGVSQSPRYKVTKRGQDVALRCDPISGHVSLYWYRQALGQGPEFLTYFNYEAQQDKSGLPNDRFSAERPEGSISTLTIQRTEQRDSAMYRCASSLVWTDSNQPQHFGDGTRLSIL.

This clone appeared once. This chain joins TRBV12-3 or TRBV12-4 and TRBJ2-5; no clear D. Trimming removed 4 bases at V and 4 bases at J, with 4 bases between. This CDR3 region has 11 residues. The CDR3 here is CASSSRETQYF. The CDR3 DNA reads TGTGCCAGCAGTTCTCGAGAGACCCAGTACTTC.

Details on this clone: The junction departs from the called germline gene at one end, perhaps through a read error. The chain joins TRBV3-1 (or the pseudogene TRBV3-2) to TRBJ1-3; TRBD1 is a possible D gene (6 bases). This CDR3 contains 14 residues. Germline CDR1 reads LGHDT; CDR2 reads YNNKEL (reference sequence). The CDR3 DNA is TGTGCCAGCAGCCAAGGTCGGGGGGCAGTGGCCTTGGGGTTC. Its translation: CASSQGRGAVALGF.

The chain uses TRBV29-1 and TRBJ1-5, with TRBD1 identical over 9 bases. Germline CDR1 reads SQVTM; CDR2 reads ANQGSEA. V dropped 4 bases and J dropped 4; count of bases not matched to a gene: 5. This CDR3 is 14 amino acids long. The CDR3 spells CSVGNRGRNQPQHF. The CDR3, as DNA: TGCAGCGTTGGCAACAGGGGGCGGAATCAGCCCCAGCATTTT.

This sequence joins TRBV29-1 and TRBJ2-5; 8 bases align to TRBD2. V was clipped by 4 bases and J by 2 bases; unmatched bases: 12. The CDR3 spans 16 residues. Germline V gene sequence: CDR1 SQVTM, CDR2 ANQGSEA. CDR3 residues: CSVGAPGGTFQETQYF. The CDR3 DNA is TGCAGCGTTGGGGCCCCGGGAGGGACTTTTCAAGAGACCCAGTACTTC.

The chain recombines TRBV29-1 with TRBJ2-1; perhaps TRBD1 as D (5 bases). The germline V and J ends were trimmed by 2 bases and 6 bases, with 8 bases remaining between them. Germline V CDR1 and CDR2: SQVTM, ANQGSEA. This CDR3 is built from 12 residues. The CDR3 bases are TGCAGCGTTGAAAGACAGTCCAATGAGCAGTTCTTC. Its translation: CSVERQSNEQFF.

The chain uses TRBV12-3 or TRBV12-4 and TRBJ1-1, with 8 bases matching TRBD1. V was clipped by 6 bases and J by 7 bases; unmatched bases: 7. The CDR3 is 13 amino acids. CDR3 nucleotide sequence: TGTGCCAGCAGACCCGGGACAGGCGTTGAAGCTTTCTTT. Its protein product is CASRPGTGVEAFF.

V gene TRBV2 combines with J gene TRBJ2-3; 10 bases map to TRBD2. This CDR3 has 17 residues. Germline trimming cut 3 bases from V and 2 bases from J; bases unmatched to any gene: 8. CDR1 is SNHLY and CDR2 is FYNNEI in the germline V gene. The CDR3 reads CASSEWGAGGITDTQYF. As DNA, the CDR3 is TGTGCCAGCAGTGAGTGGGGAGCGGGGGGGATCACAGATACGCAGTATTTT.

This chain joins TRBV6-2 or TRBV6-3 and TRBJ2-2; 11 bases are a match to TRBD2. The CDR3 is made up of 17 amino acids. CDR1 is MNHEY, CDR2 SVGEGT, per germline. Trimming removed 5 bases from V and 1 base from J; junction bases left unmatched: 6. In nucleotides, the CDR3 is TGTGCCAGCAGTGACCTCGGACTAGCGGGGAACACCGGGGAGCTGTTTTTT. Translation: CASSDLGLAGNTGELFF.